The 16 T cell receptor beta chains below come from one sample, sequenced in a study of metastatic and nonmetastatic thyroid tumors (dated by TCRdb to 2018 to 2021). None of the patients had been given any treatment before thyroid surgery. Library construction relied on PCR. The sample was run on an Illumina HiSeq 4000. Using fastp trimming at Q25 and MiXCR clonotype assembly, TCRdb reanalyzed the public sequencing data and kept in-frame beta chains. The sample records 3,000 to 4,000 clones, around 33% of which are singletons. The ten largest clones represent roughly 19% of the sample. Sequencing was done on a sample of adjacent normal tissue. These receptors all come from a female donor with papillary thyroid cancer or a benign thyroid nodule (not recorded which). Some clones in this sample may be carry-over from other donors' samples.

This clone has just one count. The chain recombines TRBV20-1 with TRBJ2-7, with a weak D call TRBD1 (5 bases). Germline lookup yields CDR1 DFQATT and CDR2 SNEGSKA (reference sequence). Trimming removed 4 bases from V and 3 bases from J, with 13 bases in between. The CDR3 has 13 residues. For the CDR3, the DNA is TGCAGTGCTATTGGTGGACAACACTACGAGCAGTACGTC. Residues: CSAIGGQHYEQYV.

CDR3 amino acids: CSATDGYEQYV. CDR3 coding DNA: TGCAGTGCCACGGACGGGTACGAGCAGTACGTC. V and J are TRBV20-1 and TRBJ2-7; no definite D call. The CDR3 covers 11 residues. The germline V gene has CDR1 DFQATT and CDR2 SNEGSKA (reference sequence). V lost 6 bases and J lost 4, with 10 bases in between.

Regarding this clone: The sample carries other DNA sequences with the same CDR3. The J gene is TRBJ2-1, the V gene TRBV6-1, with TRBD1 as a possible D gene (6 bases). CDR1 MNHNS and CDR2 SASEGT come from the germline V gene. V gave up 5 bases and J gave up 4 bases, with 9 bases separating them. The CDR3 extends over 13 amino acids. CDR3 protein: CASSRTGYNEQFF. CDR3 nucleotide sequence: TGTGCCAGCAGTCGTACAGGGTACAATGAGCAGTTCTTC.

This clone was seen more than once but under ten times. V and J are TRBV12-3 or TRBV12-4 and TRBJ1-2, with TRBD1 as a possible D gene (5 bases). The germline V and J ends were trimmed by 3 bases and 11 bases, with 16 bases remaining between them. This CDR3 contains 13 residues. In DNA form, the CDR3 reads TGTGCCAGCAGTTTCTTGGTGGGGGAGCGATACACCTTC. Translating gives CASSFLVGERYTF.

This clone is medium-sized (0.01 to 0.1%) in the sample. This chain links TRBV29-1 with TRBJ1-2; 12 bases map to TRBD1. The CDR3 is made up of 17 amino acids. Germline trimming cut 4 bases from V and 3 bases from J; bases unmatched to any gene: 12. Germline-derived CDR1 and CDR2 are SQVTM and ANQGSEA. The CDR3, as DNA: TGCAGCGTTGTGTTAGGGACAGGGGGCAGTGGTGACTATGGCTACACCTTC. This encodes CSVVLGTGGSGDYGYTF.

The chain joins TRBV20-1 to TRBJ2-1; TRBD2 matches at 9 bases. V shed 3 bases, J shed 5 bases, and the junction held 5 bases outside the gene matches. The CDR3 covers 14 residues. Germline CDR1 DFQATT, CDR2 SNEGSKA (reference sequence). CDR3 DNA sequence: TGCAGTGCTAGCGGGACTAGCCGCAACAATGAGCAGTTCTTC. This translates into CSASGTSRNNEQFF.

This clone was picked up a small number of times. The chain recombines TRBV6-1 with TRBJ1-5; no clear D. Germline-derived CDR1 and CDR2 are MNHNS and SASEGT. Trimming took 5 bases from V and 3 from J, leaving 20 bases between them. The CDR3 spans 17 residues. In nucleotides, the CDR3 is TGTGCCAGCAGTCCGTCCCCCTACAGCAACTACAATCAGCCCCAGCATTTT. This gives the protein CASSPSPYSNYNQPQHF.

This rearrangement joins TRBV12-3 or TRBV12-4 to TRBJ2-7, with 10 bases identical to TRBD1. The CDR3 extends over 14 amino acids. V was clipped by 2 bases and J by 3 bases; unmatched bases: 1. The CDR3 sequence is CASSLRDRGYEQYF. The CDR3, as DNA: TGTGCCAGCAGTTTAAGGGACAGGGGCTACGAGCAGTACTTC.

The J gene is TRBJ2-1, the V gene TRBV28; 8 nucleotides agree with TRBD2. This CDR3 spans 18 amino acids. Germline CDR1 is MDHEN and CDR2 is SYDVKM. The V segment lost 5 bases and the J segment 7 bases; nucleotides outside the gene matches: 19. In DNA, the CDR3 is TGTGCCAGCAGTCTCCGCGATGGCCTTAGCGGGATAATAAATGAGCAGTTCTTC. It translates to CASSLRDGLSGIINEQFF.

This clone was recorded at least ten times. The rearrangement links TRBV30 to TRBJ2-2, with D perhaps matching TRBD2 (6 bases). The germline V and J ends were trimmed by 7 bases and 5 bases, with 17 bases remaining between them. The CDR3 contains 14 residues. CDR1 GTSNPN and CDR2 SVGIG come from the germline V gene (reference sequence). CDR3 loop: CASTRDGGTGELFF. The DNA of the CDR3 is TGTGCCTCCACCCGGGACGGAGGGACCGGGGAGCTGTTTTTT.

The count of this clone is one. V is TRBV30 and J is TRBJ2-7, with a tentative D call TRBD1 (6 bases). Trimming shortened V by 6 bases and J by 0 bases, and 15 bases separated the two germline ends. The CDR3 has 14 amino acids. CDR1 and CDR2 from the germline V gene are GTSNPN and SVGIG (reference sequence). CDR3 nucleotide sequence: TGTGCCTGCTTGGACAGCCAAGTCTCCTACGAGCAGTACTTC. Residues: CACLDSQVSYEQYF.

About this clone itself: At one of its ends the junction is not consistent with the germline gene, which may arise from a read error. The rearrangement uses TRBV12-3 or TRBV12-4 and TRBJ2-7; D possibly uses TRBD1 or TRBD2 (5 bases each). This CDR3 contains 14 residues. The CDR3 region is CASSHSVRGSEHYF. The CDR3, as DNA: TGTGCCAGCAGTCACAGCGTGAGGGGTAGCGAGCATTACTTC.

This clone was seen a handful of times. CDR3 bases: TGTGCCAGCACAAACTGGACGGCCTATAATTCACCCCTCCACTTT. It is translated as CASTNWTAYNSPLHF. The chain links TRBV6-1 to TRBJ1-6, with unresolved D. Germline V gene lookup returns CDR1 MNHNS and CDR2 SASEGT. V lost 7 bases and J 2 bases, leaving 12 bases between the germline ends. This CDR3 has 15 amino acids.

The rearrangement uses TRBV30 and TRBJ2-7; D is perhaps TRBD1 (7 bases). This CDR3 region has 13 residues. With 1 base removed from V and 5 bases from J, the gap between germline ends came to 12 bases. The germline CDR1 and CDR2 sequences are GTSNPN and SVGIG (reference sequence). DNA of the CDR3: TGTGCCTGGAGTGGTCAGGGGGAGGACGAGCAGTACTTC. This gives the protein CAWSGQGEDEQYF. Supplemented by reference TRBV30 and TRBJ2-7, the full variable domain reads SQTIHQWPATLVQPVGSPLSLECTVEGTSNPNLYWYRQAAGRGLQLLFYSVGIGQISSEVPQNLSASRPQDRQFILSSKKLLLSDSGFYLCAWSGQGEDEQYFGPGTRLTVT.

This chain connects TRBV10-3 to TRBJ2-7, with 9 bases aligning to TRBD1. Trimming at V came to 0 bases and at J to 4 bases, leaving 4 bases not matched to a gene. Germline CDR1 ENHRY, CDR2 SYGVKD. The CDR3 covers 15 residues. CDR3 nucleotides: TGTGCCATCAGTGAGTCGGGGACAGGGATATACGAGCAGTACTTC. Residues: CAISESGTGIYEQYF.

This clone is judged medium-sized. This sequence joins TRBV14 and TRBJ1-6, with D uncertain. V was cut by 2 bases and J by 7 bases, with 15 bases left in between. CDR1 is SGHDN, CDR2 FVKESK, per germline. The CDR3 runs to 16 residues. In DNA, the CDR3 is TGTGCCAGCAGCCAATACCTCGGCGCGTACAATTCACCCCTCCACTTT. Protein product: CASSQYLGAYNSPLHF.